Following are 18 T cell receptor beta chains from one sample sequenced in a study of T cells in Graves' hyperthyroidism and ophthalmopathy. TCR beta CDR3 sequences were amplified from RNA transcripts. Initially, a first-round RT-PCR of the TCR CDR3 employed the HTBI primer set. TCRdb reanalysed the multiplex PCR reads using MiXCR and keeps one entry per CDR3 protein. The data show about 400,000 distinct CDR3 sequences, over 12% seen once. Sequencing used blood. These receptor sequences come from a man over 45 with Graves' ophthalmopathy.

Points on this clonotype: A junction end diverges from the germline sequence, so it may reflect a read error. The chain carries TRBV12-3 or TRBV12-4 and TRBJ2-6, with 10 bases aligning to TRBD1. The CDR3 contains 18 residues. The chain's CDR3 is CASSPDRGRRSGTNVLTF. The CDR3 DNA sequence: TGTGCCAGCAGTCCCGACAGGGGGCGAAGGTCTGGGACCAACGTCCTGACTTTC.

This clonotype was seen a handful of times. The chain carries TRBV4-2 and TRBJ2-1; 10 bases map to TRBD2. This CDR3 contains 18 residues. Germline CDR1 reads LGHNA; CDR2 reads YNFKEQ. The ends lost 2 bases at V and 7 bases at J; junction bases unmatched: 14. CDR3 sequence (DNA): TGTGCCAGCAGCCAAAGAGTTACCCTAGCGGGAGTCGATAATGAGCAGTTCTTC. Its protein is CASSQRVTLAGVDNEQFF.

A word on this clonotype: Just one base apart from a much larger clone, this may be a read error. The rearrangement uses TRBV11-1 and TRBJ2-1; 13 bases map to TRBD2. CDR1 is SGHAT and CDR2 is FQDESV in the germline V gene (reference sequence). This CDR3 spans 15 amino acids. V lost 6 bases to trimming and J lost 8 bases; unmatched junction nucleotides: 7. CDR3 amino acids: CASRPLAGGDDEQFF. The CDR3 nucleotides read TGTGCCAGCAGGCCACTAGCGGGAGGGGACGATGAGCAGTTCTTC.

In the case of this clonotype: This clone may be a read error of a much larger clone one base away. This chain links TRBV9 with TRBJ2-5; 8 bases are a match to TRBD1. The CDR3 has 15 amino acids. Germline CDR1 and CDR2: SGDLS and YYNGEE. CDR3 bases: TGTGTCAGCACCAACGATCCAGGGGGCGCAGAGACCCAGTACTTC. Translation: CVSTNDPGGAETQYF.

This clonotype came up many times. V is TRBV2 and J is TRBJ2-7; 8 positions match TRBD2. CDR1 is SNHLY and CDR2 is FYNNEI in the germline V gene. J was trimmed by 4 bases and V by 8 bases; bases with no gene match: 13. The CDR3 is 15 residues long. CDR3 protein: CASQTNSGSSYEQYF. CDR3 sequence (DNA): TGTGCCAGCCAGACAAACAGCGGGAGCTCTTACGAGCAGTACTTC.

This clonotype occurred many times. The chain uses TRBV11-3 and TRBJ2-5; D possibly corresponds to TRBD1 (6 bases). V dropped 0 bases and J dropped 4 bases, with 12 bases sitting between them. The CDR3 has 15 amino acids. Germline V gene data show CDR1 as SGHNT and CDR2 as YENEEA. The DNA of the CDR3 is TGTGCCAGCAGCTTAGAGGGGGCGGGTCGAGAGACCCAGTACTTC. It is translated as CASSLEGAGRETQYF.

This clonotype was seen many times. CDR3 protein: CASSPPGLHYEQYF. DNA for the CDR3: TGTGCCAGCAGCCCCCCGGGACTACATTACGAGCAGTACTTC. J is TRBJ2-7 and V is TRBV3-1, with 7 bases matching TRBD2. V lost 4 bases, J lost 4 bases, and 7 bases stayed unmatched. Germline lookup yields CDR1 LGHDT and CDR2 YNNKEL (reference sequence). The CDR3 has 14 residues.

Points on this clonotype: This sequence may be a read error, since a much larger clone differs from it by one base. This chain links TRBV18 with TRBJ1-1; perhaps TRBD1 as D (5 bases). Germline CDR1 is KGHSH and CDR2 is LQKENI. CDR3 length: 15 amino acids. CDR3 nucleotide sequence: TGTACCAGCTCACCCCTAGACAGTCCGAACACTGAAGCTTTCTTT. This codes for CTSSPLDSPNTEAFF.

This clonotype was seen many times. The V gene is TRBV7-2, the J gene TRBJ2-3; TRBD2 matches at 8 bases. There are 16 residues in the CDR3. The germline gives CDR1 SGHTA, CDR2 FQGNSA. V lost 5 bases, J lost 3 bases, and 10 bases stayed unmatched. CDR3 sequence (DNA): TGTGCCAGCAGCCCAGGACTAGCTGCCGGGACAGATACGCAGTATTTT. Its protein product is CASSPGLAAGTDTQYF.

This chain links TRBV24-1 with TRBJ2-1; D may be TRBD1 (5 bases). The CDR3 length is 15 residues. The germline V gene has CDR1 KGHDR and CDR2 SFDVKD. Trimming took 0 bases from V and 8 from J, leaving 13 bases between them. The CDR3 loop reads CATSDLGQGQDEQFF. For the CDR3, the DNA is TGTGCCACCAGTGATTTGGGGCAGGGCCAGGATGAGCAGTTCTTC.

Concerning this clonotype: Since a much larger clone is just one base distant, this may be a read error. The CDR3 DNA is TGTGCCGGCAGCGGAACAGGGAATGAAAAACTGTTTTTT. Its protein is CAGSGTGNEKLFF. The V gene is TRBV11-3, the J gene TRBJ1-4; D perhaps matches TRBD1 (6 bases). Germline values: CDR1 SGHNT, CDR2 YENEEA. This CDR3 has 13 residues.

Of note for this clonotype: A much larger clone lies one base from this, so it may be a read error. The gene calls are TRBV18 and TRBJ2-3, with TRBD1 identical over 7 bases. The CDR3 is made up of 16 amino acids. Germline-derived CDR1 and CDR2 are KGHSH and LQKENI. The CDR3: CASSPVTGPGTDAQYF. CDR3 nucleotide sequence: TGTGCCAGCTCACCAGTAACCGGACCTGGGACAGATGCGCAGTATTTT.

The chain uses TRBV12-5 and TRBJ2-5; the D gene is possibly TRBD1 (6 bases). The germline gives CDR1 LGHNT, CDR2 FRNRAP. The ends were cut back, 5 bases at V and 3 bases at J, with 13 bases in the middle. The CDR3 runs 14 residues. CDR3 sequence reads: CASGPSPGEETQYF. In nucleotides, the CDR3 is TGTGCTAGTGGTCCATCTCCAGGGGAAGAGACCCAGTACTTC. The full variable domain, completed using reference TRBV12-5 and TRBJ2-5, is DARVTQTPRHKVTEMGQEVTMRCQPILGHNTVFWYRQTMMQGLELLAYFRNRAPLDDSGMPKDRFSAEMPDATLATLKIQPSEPRDSAVYFCASGPSPGEETQYFGPGTRLLVL.

This clonotype was recorded at least ten times. The chain carries TRBV28 and TRBJ1-4, with D possibly being TRBD1 (6 bases). Germline assignment: CDR1 MDHEN and CDR2 SYDVKM. V was shortened by 10 bases and J by 7 bases, with 19 bases between the two germline ends. The CDR3 is made up of 14 amino acids. CDR3 in amino acids: CATLLPGAFEKLFF. CDR3 DNA sequence: TGTGCCACCCTCTTACCAGGGGCGTTTGAAAAACTGTTTTTT.

This clonotype has a count of ten or more. The junction departs from the called germline gene at one end, perhaps through a read error. V gene TRBV7-7 combines with J gene TRBJ2-2, with TRBD2 as a possible D gene (5 bases). Germline CDR1 and CDR2: SSHAT and FNYEAQ (reference sequence). The CDR3 covers 13 residues. CDR3 sequence: CASSPSSTGELFF. The CDR3 DNA reads as TGTGCTAGCAGCCCTAGCAGTACCGGGGAGCTGTTTTTT.

The table lists this clonotype with many counts. The V gene is TRBV30, the J gene TRBJ2-1; 10 bases match TRBD2. This CDR3 has 20 amino acids. Germline loops: CDR1 GTSNPN, CDR2 SVGIG (reference sequence). With 1 base clipped from V and 0 bases from J, the junction kept 15 bases outside the gene matches. The CDR3 coding sequence is TGTGCCTGGAGTGCCCGAGAAGCGGGAGGGTACTCGAGCTCCTACAATGAGCAGTTCTTC. As protein: CAWSAREAGGYSSSYNEQFF.

This clonotype was seen repeatedly, ten times or more. The chain employs TRBV20-1 and TRBJ2-7; 10 bases are shared with TRBD2. The V gene's germline CDR1 is DFQATT and CDR2 SNEGSKA (reference sequence). CDR3 size: 18 residues. V shed 3 bases and J 0 bases; nucleotides not matched to a gene: 14. The CDR3, as DNA: TGCAGTGCTAGCAATGGGGTCGGACTAGCGGTTAACTCCTACGAGCAGTACTTC. It encodes CSASNGVGLAVNSYEQYF.

This clonotype was seen repeatedly, ten times or more. The chain is built from TRBV5-1 and TRBJ2-3; 8 bases match TRBD2. The CDR3 runs 15 residues. Germline V gene data show CDR1 as SGHRS and CDR2 as YFSETQ. J gave up 5 bases and V 3 bases, and 8 bases lay outside the gene matches. CDR3 DNA sequence: TGCGCCAGCAGCTCCCCGGGACTAGAAGGAGATACGCAGTATTTT. Amino acid sequence: CASSSPGLEGDTQYF.